This TCR beta chain was observed in a study of CD8+ T cells in alopecia areata. Overall study context: For 6 to 18 months, tofacitinib was taken, and 6 months off drug followed.

Sequencing relied on a cDNA template that was reverse transcribed from extracted RNA. Sequencing used immunoSEQ multiplex PCR; TCRdb keeps in-frame clones, though not all of them. This sample yields roughly 98,000 clones, of which 50% to 75% are seen a single time; around 15% belongs to the top ten. Study findings and constraints: Patients displayed less clarity in TCR sharing than mice, a finding possibly related to HLA.

Regarding treatment: oral pan-JAK inhibitor, 5-10 mg twice daily. About this clone: Its antigen remains unidentified.

The CDR3 is 16 amino acids. After removal of 2 bases from V and 2 bases from J, the junction contained 4 bases not matched to a gene. Germline values: CDR1 LNHNV, CDR2 YYDKDF (reference sequence). This TCR was sampled from a human donor with alopecia areata. The genes are TRBV15 and TRBJ2-3; 10 positions match TRBD2. The sample was CD8+ T cells sorted from blood, taken at week 4, from a patient treated with tofacitinib. This CDR3 is CATSRTSGEITDTQYF. The CDR3 DNA reads as TGTGCCACCAGCAGAACTAGCGGGGAGATCACAGATACGCAGTATTTT.